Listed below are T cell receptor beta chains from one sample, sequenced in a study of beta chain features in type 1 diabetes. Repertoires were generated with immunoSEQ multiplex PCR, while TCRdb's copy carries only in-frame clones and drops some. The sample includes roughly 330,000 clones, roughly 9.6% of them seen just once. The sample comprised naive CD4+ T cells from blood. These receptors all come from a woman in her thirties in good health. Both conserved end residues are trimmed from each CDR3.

CDR3 protein: AWSVRGDTQY
J gene: TRBJ2-3
V gene: TRBV30

CDR3 protein: ASNELTGVGTEAF
J gene: TRBJ1-1
V gene: TRBV7-2

CDR3 protein: ASSQDNPSGRGNNEQF
J gene: TRBJ2-1
V gene: TRBV4-3

CDR3 protein: ASSFVGTPYGYT
J gene: TRBJ1-2
V gene: TRBV28

CDR3 protein: ASSYTGGQNIQY
J gene: TRBJ2-4
V gene: TRBV7-9

CDR3 protein: ASRASGNNEQF
J gene: TRBJ2-1
V gene: TRBV5-1

CDR3 protein: ASSSRVAGEQF
J gene: TRBJ2-1
V gene: TRBV7-8

CDR3 protein: ASSPLAGVSNEQF
J gene: TRBJ2-1
V gene: TRBV18

CDR3 protein: ASRIGGGFEPPQH
J gene: TRBJ1-5
V gene: TRBV6-6

CDR3 protein: AISRDSTFYGYT
J gene: TRBJ1-2
V gene: TRBV10-3

CDR3 protein: ASSLGGVGDEQY
J gene: TRBJ2-7
V gene: TRBV7-2

CDR3 protein: ASSPKTGLNTEAF
J gene: TRBJ1-1
V gene: TRBV18

CDR3 protein: ASSMGAPGKLF
J gene: TRBJ2-2
V gene: TRBV19

CDR3 protein: ASSSGSSEQY
J gene: TRBJ2-7
V gene: TRBV7-6

CDR3 protein: ASSSGLAGKETQY
J gene: TRBJ2-5
V gene: TRBV9

CDR3 protein: ASSRDSSSYNEQF
J gene: TRBJ2-1
V gene: TRBV7-9

CDR3 protein: ASSPGTGVHEQY
J gene: TRBJ2-7
V gene: TRBV11-2

CDR3 protein: ASRSGDWENIQY
J gene: TRBJ2-4
V gene: TRBV28

CDR3 protein: ASSQNIYEQY
J gene: TRBJ2-7
V gene: TRBV23-1

CDR3 protein: ASSRQGSTYEQY
J gene: TRBJ2-7
V gene: TRBV18

CDR3 protein: AWSQGSSTDTQY
J gene: TRBJ2-3
V gene: TRBV30

CDR3 protein: ATSSLDLTGELF
J gene: TRBJ2-2
V gene: TRBV15

CDR3 protein: ASIRTPENTEAF
J gene: TRBJ1-1
V gene: TRBV27

CDR3 protein: AGRQGGTGELF
J gene: TRBJ2-2
V gene: TRBV19

CDR3 protein: ASSARVKGYNEQF
J gene: TRBJ2-1
V gene: TRBV28

CDR3 protein: ASSPTGQGEQTQY
J gene: TRBJ2-5
V gene: TRBV7-9

CDR3 protein: ASSLDPGDTEAF
J gene: TRBJ1-1
V gene: TRBV18

CDR3 protein: ASSEGAGRANEQF
J gene: TRBJ2-1
V gene: TRBV6-1

CDR3 protein: ASGQGASQPQH
J gene: TRBJ1-5
V gene: TRBV30

CDR3 protein: ALETGTAKIRMNTEAF
J gene: TRBJ1-1
V gene: TRBV30

CDR3 protein: ASSWGTSGDTDTQY
J gene: TRBJ2-3
V gene: TRBV7-8

CDR3 protein: ASSVALWDNQETQY
J gene: TRBJ2-5
V gene: TRBV9

CDR3 protein: ATSIWGSYEQY
J gene: TRBJ2-7
V gene: TRBV15

CDR3 protein: ASSLRTSGSEQY
J gene: NA
V gene: TRBV7-9

CDR3 protein: ASSQDLGTGVSYEQY
J gene: TRBJ2-7
V gene: TRBV4-3

CDR3 protein: ASSYWTSGSNEQF
J gene: TRBJ2-1
V gene: TRBV7-2

CDR3 protein: ASSVVGGRATDTQY
J gene: TRBJ2-3
V gene: TRBV9

CDR3 protein: ASSSGLGETQY
J gene: TRBJ2-5
V gene: TRBV5-1

CDR3 protein: ASSQALRGEQY
J gene: TRBJ2-7
V gene: TRBV4-2

CDR3 protein: ASSRYEQY
J gene: TRBJ2-7
V gene: TRBV6-1

CDR3 protein: ASSLGPSGTGGLYGYT
J gene: TRBJ1-2
V gene: TRBV5-4

CDR3 protein: ASSSPPGGEQY
J gene: TRBJ2-7
V gene: TRBV28

CDR3 protein: ASSARDRGDYGYT
J gene: TRBJ1-2
V gene: TRBV9

CDR3 protein: ASSRTSGKETQY
J gene: TRBJ2-5
V gene: TRBV5-4

CDR3 protein: AITQDRGYEQY
J gene: TRBJ2-7
V gene: TRBV10-3